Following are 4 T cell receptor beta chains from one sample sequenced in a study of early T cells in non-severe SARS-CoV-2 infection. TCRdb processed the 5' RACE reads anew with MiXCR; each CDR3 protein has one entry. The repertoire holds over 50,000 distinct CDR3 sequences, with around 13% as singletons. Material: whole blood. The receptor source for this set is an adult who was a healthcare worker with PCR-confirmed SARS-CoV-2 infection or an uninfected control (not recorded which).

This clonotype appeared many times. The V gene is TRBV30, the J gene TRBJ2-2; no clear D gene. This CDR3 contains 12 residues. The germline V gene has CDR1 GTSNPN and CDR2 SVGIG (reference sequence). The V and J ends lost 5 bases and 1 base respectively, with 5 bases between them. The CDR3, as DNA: TGTGCCTGGGTACAGAACACCGGGGAGCTGTTTTTT. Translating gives CAWVQNTGELFF.

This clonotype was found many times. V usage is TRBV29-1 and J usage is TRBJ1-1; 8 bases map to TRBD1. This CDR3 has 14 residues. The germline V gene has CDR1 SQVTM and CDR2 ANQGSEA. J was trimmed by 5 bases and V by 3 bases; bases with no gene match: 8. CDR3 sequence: CSVEEGTGKTEAFF. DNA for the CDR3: TGCAGCGTTGAGGAAGGGACAGGAAAAACTGAAGCTTTCTTT.

CDR3 in amino acids: CASTGGEGRKAYEQYF. The DNA for the CDR3 is TGTGCCAGCACGGGGGGGGAAGGCAGAAAAGCCTACGAGCAGTACTTC. The chain carries TRBV2 and TRBJ2-7; 8 bases align to TRBD2. With V trimmed by 7 bases and J by 2 bases, 13 bases remained unmatched. In germline, CDR1 is SNHLY, CDR2 FYNNEI. CDR3 length: 16 amino acids.

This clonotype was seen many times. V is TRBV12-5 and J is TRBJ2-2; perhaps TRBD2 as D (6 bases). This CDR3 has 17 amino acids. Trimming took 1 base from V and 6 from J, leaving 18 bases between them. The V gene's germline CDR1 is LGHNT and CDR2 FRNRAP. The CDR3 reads CASGLEATSLRAGELFF. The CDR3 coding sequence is TGTGCTAGTGGTTTGGAGGCGACTAGTTTGAGGGCCGGGGAGCTGTTTTTT.